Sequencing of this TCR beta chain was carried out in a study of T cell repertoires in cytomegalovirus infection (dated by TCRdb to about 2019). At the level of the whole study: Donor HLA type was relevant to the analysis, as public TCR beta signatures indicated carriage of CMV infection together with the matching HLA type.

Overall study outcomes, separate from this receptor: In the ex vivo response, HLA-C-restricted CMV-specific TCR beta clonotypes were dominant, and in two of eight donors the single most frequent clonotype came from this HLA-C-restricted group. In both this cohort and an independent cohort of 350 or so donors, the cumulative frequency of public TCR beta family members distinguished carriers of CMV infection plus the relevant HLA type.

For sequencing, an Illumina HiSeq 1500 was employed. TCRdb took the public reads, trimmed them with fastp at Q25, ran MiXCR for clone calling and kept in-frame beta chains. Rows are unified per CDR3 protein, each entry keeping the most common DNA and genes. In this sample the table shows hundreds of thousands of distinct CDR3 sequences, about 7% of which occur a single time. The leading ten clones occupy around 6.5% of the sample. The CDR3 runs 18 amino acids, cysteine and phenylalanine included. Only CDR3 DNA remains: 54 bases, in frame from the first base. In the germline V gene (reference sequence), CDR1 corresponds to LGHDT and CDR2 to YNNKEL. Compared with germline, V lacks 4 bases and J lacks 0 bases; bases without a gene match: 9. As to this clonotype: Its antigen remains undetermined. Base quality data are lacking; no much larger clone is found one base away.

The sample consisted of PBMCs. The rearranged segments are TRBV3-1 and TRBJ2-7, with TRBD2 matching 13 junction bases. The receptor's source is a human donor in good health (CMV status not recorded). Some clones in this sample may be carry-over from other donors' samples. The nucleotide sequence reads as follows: TGTGCCAGCAGCCGAGGACTAGCGGGGGCCTTCAGCTCCTACGAGCAGTACTTC. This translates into CASSRGLAGAFSSYEQYF.